This entry concerns a single TCR beta chain. Its antigen is unknown. Within one base of it there is no much larger clone, and no base qualities were kept. This entry belongs to a study of shared clonotypes between healthy human individuals (dated by TCRdb to 2018 to 2021). For context, the study as a whole: Two women and three men aged 18 to 49 years were included in the cohort. Per donor, three plates each were used for CD4 naive and CD4 memory, two for CD8 naive, and one for CD8 memory. To estimate repertoire size and how much clonotypes are shared between individuals, the study performed deep sequencing of blood TCR repertoires from 4 to 6 healthy adults. To increase sequencing depth and limit assay-specific biases, TCR repertoire library preparation and sequencing were carried out by different laboratories using diverse techniques. Leukapheresis yielded between about 0.94 and 8.9 billion PBMCs per donor.

Here is what the overall study found, with its caveats: Clonotypes shared by all four sorted-subset donors showed higher generation probabilities than non-shared clonotypes. Naive subsets generally had larger estimated clonotype richness than memory subsets did. Because the study included only a small number of donors, the genetic and exposure-history diversity represented was limited. Incomplete sequencing was indicated by rarefaction of sorted-subset datasets, despite the large sequencing depth. Only blood was sampled, and tissue TCR repertoires likely differ from those in blood. Based on pairwise subsampling, the degree of clonotype sharing among donors was expected to be affected by sequencing depth. Approximately 4.8% of naive CD4, 3.5% of naive CD8, 2% to 2.5% of memory CD4, and less than 0.45% of memory CD8 clonotypes were shared across several donors.

CD8 naive samples consisted of CD45RO-negative cells that were positively selected for CCR7, yielding a CD45RA+CCR7+ population without TemRA cells. Donors were healthy HIV-negative adults with no recently reported acute infections or vaccinations. Only Caucasian adults living in Nashville, Tennessee, USA were represented among the donors. Blood was collected by leukapheresis, and PBMCs were isolated by Ficoll-Histopaque density gradient centrifugation and then cryopreserved in liquid nitrogen vapor phase. Analytical flow cytometry was used to check the purity and quantity of every magnetically sorted T cell population. Genomic DNA was isolated from each sorted fraction and quantified by UV absorbance on a Nanodrop 2000c. CDR1 KGHSH and CDR2 LQKENI were looked up in the germline V gene. The CDR3 runs 15 amino acids, cysteine and phenylalanine included. Solely the CDR3 DNA is kept, with 45 bases framed from the first base. V ends up 4 bases short and J 2 bases short, with an unmatched junction base count of 5.

TCR CDR3 regions were amplified from genomic DNA by multiplex PCR using the deep immunoSEQ assay. Extracted genomic DNA from each cell subset was spread evenly across all wells of several immunoSEQ 96-well plates, with each plate serving as a replicate. For sorted subsets, each replicate PCR was loaded with roughly 190 ng genomic DNA, equivalent to about 30,000 T cell genomes. Purified libraries were measured with a Qubit 3.0 fluorometer, size-checked on a Bioanalyzer 2100, and measured again with the KAPA Library Quantification kit. A separate single-read 150-cycle Illumina NextSeq 550 flow cell was used to sequence each immunoSEQ 96-well plate. Regarding the original processing steps: Because the immunoSEQ output included only junctional sequences and no quality scores, the filtering could not be the same as the filtering used for full-length reads. Sequences were annotated with PyIR, a Python wrapper for IgBLAST v1.9, using IMGT germline references to assign V/J genes and CDR3. Reads were filtered out if the reads had weak V/J assignments (E-value above 1e-6), no CDR3, stop codons, out-of-frame junctions, or ambiguous translated residues. V3J clonotypes were defined as sequences sharing an identical inferred V gene, J gene, and CDR3 amino acid sequence. Percentage overlap between repertoires was computed as shared unique clonotypes divided by the size of the smaller repertoire. Three approaches were used to assess repertoire richness: RTK rarefaction, the Chao1 estimator, and Recon v2.1 estimates of unobserved clonotypes. For all TCRbeta clonotypes obtained by the gDNA method from a handful of donors, generation probabilities were computed with OLGA. What TCRdb holds here is the immuneACCESS table cut down to in-frame rearrangements. Part of the clones is not present; checked against another copy, under half of the missing clones reflect an unresolved V gene, and the others are unexplained. V, J and clone size are taken as reported in that table, and D and trimming were inferred from the DNA itself. The sample includes about 590,000 clones, with roughly 96% observed a single time. The ten largest clones capture about 0.11% of the sample.

This TCR was recovered from a woman aged 30 to 39 in good health. The chain links TRBV18 with TRBJ1-5; 7 middle bases align to TRBD1. The sequenced sample was naive CD8+ T cells sorted from blood. According to the study, the label for this sample's cell subset or site signals: CD45RA+CCR7+. The DNA sequence follows: TGTGCCAGCTCACATCAGGGGGAGGGCAATCAGCCCCAGCATTTT. It translates to CASSHQGEGNQPQHF.